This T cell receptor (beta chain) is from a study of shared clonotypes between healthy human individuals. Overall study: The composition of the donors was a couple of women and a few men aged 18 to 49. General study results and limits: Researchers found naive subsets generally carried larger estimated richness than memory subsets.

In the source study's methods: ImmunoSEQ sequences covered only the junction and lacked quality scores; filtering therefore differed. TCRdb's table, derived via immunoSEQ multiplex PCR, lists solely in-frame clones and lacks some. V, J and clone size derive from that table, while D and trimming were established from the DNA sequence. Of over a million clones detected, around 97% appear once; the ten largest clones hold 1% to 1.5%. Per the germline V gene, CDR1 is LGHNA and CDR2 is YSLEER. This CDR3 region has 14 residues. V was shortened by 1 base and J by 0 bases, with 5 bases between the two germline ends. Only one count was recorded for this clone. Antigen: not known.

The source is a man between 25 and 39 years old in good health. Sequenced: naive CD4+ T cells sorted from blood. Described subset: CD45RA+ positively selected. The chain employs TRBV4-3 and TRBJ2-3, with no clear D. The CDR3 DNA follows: TGCGCCAGCAGCCAAGGGGGTAGCACAGATACGCAGTATTTT. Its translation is CASSQGGSTDTQYF.